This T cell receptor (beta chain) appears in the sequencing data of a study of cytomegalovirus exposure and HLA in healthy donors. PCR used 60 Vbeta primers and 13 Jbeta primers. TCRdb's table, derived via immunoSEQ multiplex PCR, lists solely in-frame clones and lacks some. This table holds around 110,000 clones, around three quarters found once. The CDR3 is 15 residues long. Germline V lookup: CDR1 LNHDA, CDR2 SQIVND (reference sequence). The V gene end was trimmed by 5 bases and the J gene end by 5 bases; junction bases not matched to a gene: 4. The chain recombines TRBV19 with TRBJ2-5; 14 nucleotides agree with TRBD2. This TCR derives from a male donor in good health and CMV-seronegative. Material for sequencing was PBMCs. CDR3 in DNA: TGTGCCAGTAGTGGGGGACTAGCGGGAGTCGAGACCCAGTACTTC. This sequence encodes CASSGGLAGVETQYF.